The 9 T cell receptor beta chains below all came from one sample that was sequenced in a study of control samples from healthy donors and cancer patients. Profiling relied on immunoSEQ multiplex PCR, and the TCRdb table lists in-frame clones only, not all of them. The sample holds 190,000 or so clones, 85% to 95% seen once. What was sequenced was blood. The receptor source for this set is a man between 18 and 29 years old in good health.

This chain's CDR3 is CATSSVLAGGPNEQFF. The CDR3 nucleotides read TGTGCCACCAGTTCCGTCTTGGCGGGGGGGCCCAATGAGCAGTTCTTC. The chain joins TRBV24-1 to TRBJ2-1; TRBD2 matches at 9 bases. The CDR3 extends over 16 amino acids. Germline assignment: CDR1 KGHDR and CDR2 SFDVKD. Trimming took 6 bases from V and 6 from J; bases not matched to a gene: 11.

The gene calls are TRBV5-4 and TRBJ1-5; 7 bases are a match to TRBD1. The CDR3 extends over 15 amino acids. Trimming removed 2 bases from V and 3 bases from J; junction bases left unmatched: 5. The germline V gene has CDR1 SGHNT and CDR2 YYREEE (reference sequence). The CDR3 spells CASSFTGEVNQPQHF. DNA of the CDR3: TGTGCCAGCAGCTTCACAGGGGAGGTCAATCAGCCCCAGCATTTT. Supplemented by reference TRBV5-4 and TRBJ1-5, the full variable domain reads ETGVTQSPTHLIKTRGQQVTLRCSSQSGHNTVSWYQQALGQGPQFIFQYYREEENGRGNFPPRFSGLQFPNYSSELNVNALELDDSALYLCASSFTGEVNQPQHFGDGTRLSIL.

The J gene is TRBJ2-1, the V gene TRBV5-4, with D perhaps TRBD2 (7 bases). Deletions cut 5 bases from V and 8 bases from J, with 20 bases between. This CDR3 contains 15 residues. CDR1 is SGHNT and CDR2 is YYREEE in the germline V gene (reference sequence). CDR3 sequence (DNA): TGTGCCAGCAGAGCGCCCCGGGGAGGGGGGGATGAGCAGTTCTTC. Its translation: CASRAPRGGGDEQFF.

J is TRBJ2-7 and V is TRBV2; D gene uncertain. CDR3 length: 13 residues. Germline CDR1 reads SNHLY; CDR2 reads FYNNEI. The V end lost 6 bases, the J end lost 0 bases, and 9 bases lay between the germline ends. CDR3 loop: CASRVGPSYEQYF. In DNA, the CDR3 is TGTGCCAGCAGGGTCGGTCCCTCCTACGAGCAGTACTTC.

CDR3 sequence (DNA): TGTGCCAGCAGCGTAGCGACAGGGCCCTACGAGCAGTACTTC. Translating gives CASSVATGPYEQYF. This sequence joins TRBV9 and TRBJ2-7, with 7 bases identical to TRBD1. Germline lookup yields CDR1 SGDLS and CDR2 YYNGEE. V lost 0 bases, J lost 2 bases, and 2 bases stayed unmatched. CDR3 size: 14 residues.

V is TRBV19 and J is TRBJ1-5, with 9 bases fitting TRBD1. V lost 6 bases, J lost 4 bases, and 10 bases stayed unmatched. Germline assignment: CDR1 LNHDA and CDR2 SQIVND (reference sequence). The CDR3 totals 16 residues. The CDR3 coding sequence is TGTGCCAGTAGAACAAGGACAGGGGCGATGAATCAGCCCCAGCATTTT. This encodes CASRTRTGAMNQPQHF. The whole variable domain, remainder taken from reference TRBV19 and TRBJ1-5, is DGGITQSPKYLFRKEGQNVTLSCEQNLNHDAMYWYRQDPGQGLRLIYYSQIVNDFQKGDIAEGYSVSREKKESFPLTVTSAQKNPTAFYLCASRTRTGAMNQPQHFGDGTRLSIL.

V and J are TRBV18 and TRBJ2-1; TRBD1 matches at 7 bases. The CDR3 totals 15 residues. CDR1 is KGHSH and CDR2 is LQKENI in the germline V gene. The V segment lost 1 base and the J segment 8 bases; nucleotides outside the gene matches: 8. The CDR3 is CASSPRRQGVDEQFF. For the CDR3, the DNA is TGTGCCAGCTCACCACGCAGACAGGGAGTAGATGAGCAGTTCTTC.

This clone has only one observation. The J gene is TRBJ1-1, the V gene TRBV18; D possibly corresponds to TRBD1 (6 bases). The V and J ends lost 8 bases and 1 base respectively, with 14 bases between them. CDR3 size: 14 residues. CDR1 KGHSH and CDR2 LQKENI come from the germline V gene. The CDR3 DNA is TGTGCCAGCGTGGGCGACAGGTCGAACACTGAAGCTTTCTTT. Its translation: CASVGDRSNTEAFF. The variable domain in full, completed from reference TRBV18 and TRBJ1-1, reads NAGVMQNPRHLVRRRGQEARLRCSPMKGHSHVYWYRQLPEEGLKFMVYLQKENIIDESGMPKERFSAEFPKEGPSILRIQQVVRGDSAAYFCASVGDRSNTEAFFGQGTRLTVV.

The rearrangement uses TRBV30 and TRBJ1-1; TRBD1 might be the D (5 bases). The CDR3 sequence is 14 residues long. V was clipped by 7 bases and J by 0 bases, with 15 bases between them. Germline CDR1 reads GTSNPN; CDR2 reads SVGIG (reference sequence). CDR3 DNA: TGTGCCTCCCGCGCCGGGACGGTGAACACTGAAGCTTTCTTT. This gives the protein CASRAGTVNTEAFF.